The 12 T cell receptor beta chains below were found in one sample sequenced in a study of PD-1 blockade in mismatch repair-deficient tumors. Profiling relied on immunoSEQ multiplex PCR, and the TCRdb table lists in-frame clones only, not all of them. The sample has some 84,000 clones, around 85% seen once. The sequencing here drew on peripheral blood, taken 12 weeks after starting pembrolizumab. The source of these receptors is an adult with mismatch repair-deficient cancer.

This sequence joins TRBV11-1 and TRBJ2-5, with TRBD2 identical over 8 bases. This CDR3 is built from 15 residues. Germline trimming cut 1 base from V and 4 bases from J; bases unmatched to any gene: 5. Germline V gene lookup returns CDR1 SGHAT and CDR2 FQDESV (reference sequence). The CDR3 reads CASSLDPSGRETQYF. CDR3 nucleotides: TGTGCCAGCAGCTTAGACCCCAGCGGGAGAGAGACCCAGTACTTC.

This chain links TRBV7-2 with TRBJ2-5; 8 bases match TRBD2. CDR3 length: 15 residues. Unmatched junction bases numbered 9, after V lost 5 bases and J lost 4 bases. Germline assignment: CDR1 SGHTA and CDR2 FQGNSA. The CDR3 nucleotides are TGTGCCAGCAGCCCCAGCCCCGGGGGGGCAGAGACCCAGTACTTC. It encodes CASSPSPGGAETQYF.

The chain joins TRBV5-1 to TRBJ2-1, with 7 bases aligning to TRBD2. The CDR3 runs to 16 residues. From germline, CDR1 is SGHRS and CDR2 YFSETQ. Trimming removed 3 bases from V and 0 bases from J; junction bases left unmatched: 6. CDR3 residues: CASSSSGRSSYNEQFF. The CDR3 DNA follows: TGCGCCAGCAGCTCTAGCGGAAGGAGCTCCTACAATGAGCAGTTCTTC.

This clone was counted between two and nine times. J is TRBJ2-5 and V is TRBV7-9; 9 bases agree with TRBD2. The CDR3 spans 15 residues. Germline CDR1 reads SEHNR; CDR2 reads FQNEAQ (reference sequence). V lost 5 bases, J lost 6 bases, and 10 bases stayed unmatched. Here the CDR3 reads CASSPQGLAGQTQYF. In DNA form, the CDR3 reads TGTGCCAGCAGCCCGCAGGGACTAGCCGGGCAGACCCAGTACTTC.

The rearrangement uses TRBV10-3 and TRBJ2-3; 7 bases are a match to TRBD2. The CDR3 consists of 17 residues. Germline values: CDR1 ENHRY, CDR2 SYGVKD. The J segment lost 1 base and the V segment lost 3 bases, leaving 10 bases of the junction unmatched. The CDR3 here is CAISDLADEARTDTQYF. Here the CDR3 DNA reads TGTGCCATCAGTGACCTAGCGGATGAAGCACGCACAGATACGCAGTATTTT.

The chain carries TRBV4-3 and TRBJ1-2; D is uncertain. CDR3 length: 16 amino acids. Trimming removed 1 base at V and 0 bases at J, with 12 bases between. Germline V gene data show CDR1 as LGHNA and CDR2 as YSLEER. The CDR3 protein is CASSQGISTANYGYTF. CDR3 bases: TGCGCCAGCAGCCAAGGTATCTCCACAGCTAACTATGGCTACACCTTC.

This clone appeared many times. The V call is TRBV10-3, the J call TRBJ2-4; D is uncertain. The V gene's germline CDR1 is ENHRY and CDR2 SYGVKD. Between the trimmed V and J ends, which lost 0 bases and 5 bases, there was a span of 5 bases. This CDR3 has 13 residues. CDR3 sequence: CAISESSENIQYF. CDR3 sequence (DNA): TGTGCCATCAGTGAGTCGTCAGAAAACATTCAGTACTTC.

The rearrangement links TRBV11-3 to TRBJ2-1; 7 bases align to TRBD1. This CDR3 is built from 15 residues. V was pared by 2 bases and J by 10 bases, with 11 bases of the junction left unmatched. The germline V gene encodes CDR1 SGHNT and CDR2 YENEEA. CDR3 residues: CASSLRNRGPPEQFF. CDR3 DNA: TGTGCCAGCAGCTTACGGAACAGGGGTCCCCCCGAGCAGTTCTTC.

The chain employs TRBV14 and TRBJ1-5; maybe TRBD1 (5 bases). The V end lost 0 bases, the J end lost 6 bases, and 18 bases lay between the germline ends. The germline gives CDR1 SGHDN, CDR2 FVKESK. The CDR3 contains 17 residues. The CDR3 region has the DNA TGTGCCAGCAGCCAAGATCTCTTCAGGGAACTCTGTCAGCCCCAGCATTTT. This gives the protein CASSQDLFRELCQPQHF.

The V gene is TRBV5-3, the J gene TRBJ2-1, with D possibly matching TRBD2 (5 bases). TRBV5-3 is an ORF; its function is uncertain. The CDR3 has 16 residues. Trimming left V 4 bases short and J 8 bases short, with 22 bases between. The CDR3 DNA reads as TGTGCCAGAAGCCCGGAAAGGCTAGCAGGCTCCGATGAGCAGTTCTTC. It specifies CARSPERLAGSDEQFF.

This sequence joins TRBV18 and TRBJ2-3; TRBD2 matches 11 bases. V was clipped by 6 bases and J by 6 bases; unmatched bases: 17. This CDR3 has 18 amino acids. CDR1 and CDR2 from the germline V gene are KGHSH and LQKENI. CDR3 protein: CASSQLAGETTPRDTQYF. Written as DNA, the CDR3 is TGTGCCAGCTCGCAACTAGCGGGAGAGACCACGCCCAGGGATACGCAGTATTTT. Variable domain in full (rest from reference TRBV18 and TRBJ2-3): NAGVMQNPRHLVRRRGQEARLRCSPMKGHSHVYWYRQLPEEGLKFMVYLQKENIIDESGMPKERFSAEFPKEGPSILRIQQVVRGDSAAYFCASSQLAGETTPRDTQYFGPGTRLTVL.

The genes are TRBV18 and TRBJ1-2, with TRBD1 identical over 8 bases. V trimming: 4 bases; J trimming: 2 bases; junction bases outside the gene matches: 3. Germline CDR1 and CDR2: KGHSH and LQKENI. The CDR3 loop spans 14 amino acids. The CDR3 region is CASSLGQGNYGYTF. In DNA form, the CDR3 reads TGTGCCAGCTCACTTGGACAGGGCAACTATGGCTACACCTTC.